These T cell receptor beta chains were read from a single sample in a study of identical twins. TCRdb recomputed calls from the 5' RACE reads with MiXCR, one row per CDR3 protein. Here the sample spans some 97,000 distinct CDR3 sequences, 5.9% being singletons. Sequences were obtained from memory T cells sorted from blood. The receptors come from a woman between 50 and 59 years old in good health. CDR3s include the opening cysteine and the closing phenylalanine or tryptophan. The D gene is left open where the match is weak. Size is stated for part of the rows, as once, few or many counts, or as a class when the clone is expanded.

DNA: TGCGCCAGCAGCTTGGTAGGGAATGCACAAAACGAGCAGTACTTC; CDR3: CASSLVGNAQNEQYF; D: NA; size: NA; V: TRBV5-1; J: TRBJ2-7
DNA: TGTGCCAGCAGCTTAGAAGGGGCAGGGGGTGCTGAGCAGTTCTTC; CDR3: CASSLEGAGGAEQFF; D: TRBD1; size: many; V: TRBV11-2; J: TRBJ2-1
DNA: TGTGCCACAGGGGCGGCCACAGATACGCAGTATTTT; CDR3: CATGAATDTQYF; D: NA; size: many; V: TRBV24-1; J: TRBJ2-3
DNA: TGTGCCAGCTCACCCTTCGAGGGAGACATTCAGTACTTC; CDR3: CASSPFEGDIQYF; D: NA; size: NA; V: TRBV18; J: TRBJ2-4
DNA: TGTGCCAGCAGTAAGAGGGCGGGCACAGATACGCAGTATTTT; CDR3: CASSKRAGTDTQYF; D: NA; size: many; V: TRBV28; J: TRBJ2-3
DNA: TGTGCCAGCAGTTTTTCCCGCGCCACAGGGGGAGTGGAAGCTTTCTTT; CDR3: CASSFSRATGGVEAFF; D: TRBD1; size: few; V: TRBV12-3/TRBV12-4; J: TRBJ1-1
DNA: TGCAGCGCCTGGAACCCTCCCCGGGAGCTGTTTTTT; CDR3: CSAWNPPRELFF; D: NA; size: many; V: TRBV29-1; J: TRBJ2-2
DNA: TGTGCCAGCAGTCCAACCCCCCTTGCGGGAACAAACACCGGGGAGCTGTTTTTT; CDR3: CASSPTPLAGTNTGELFF; D: NA; size: few; V: TRBV27; J: TRBJ2-2
DNA: TGCAGTGCTAGGCTAGCGGGAGAGTGGAATGAGCAGTTCTTC; CDR3: CSARLAGEWNEQFF; D: TRBD2; size: few; V: TRBV20-1; J: TRBJ2-1
DNA: TGTGCCAGCAGTGGCGGACAGCGAGAAGCTTTCTTT; CDR3: CASSGGQREAFF; D: NA; size: many; V: TRBV25-1; J: TRBJ1-1
DNA: TGCAGTGCTGGTCAGGGCACTGTAGATACGCAGTATTTT; CDR3: CSAGQGTVDTQYF; D: NA; size: few; V: TRBV20-1; J: TRBJ2-3
DNA: TGTGCCAGCAGTAGGACAGCGACACATGAGCCAGATACGCAGTATTTT; CDR3: CASSRTATHEPDTQYF; D: NA; size: many; V: TRBV7-3; J: TRBJ2-3
DNA: TGTGCCAGCAGCTTGCAGGGGACTAGCGGGAGATTCGGGCAGTTCTTC; CDR3: CASSLQGTSGRFGQFF; D: TRBD2; size: few; V: TRBV5-5; J: TRBJ2-1
DNA: TGTGCCAGCAGCCAAGGGCTAGCGGGAGACTACGAGCAGTACTTC; CDR3: CASSQGLAGDYEQYF; D: TRBD2; size: many; V: TRBV4-2; J: TRBJ2-7
DNA: TGCGCCAGCAGCACCCAGGGGGCGATGGAGACCCAGTACTTC; CDR3: CASSTQGAMETQYF; D: TRBD1; size: many; V: TRBV5-1; J: TRBJ2-5
DNA: TGTGCCAGCAGCCAAGATAGGAGGAGGCCCAAAAACATTCAGTACTTC; CDR3: CASSQDRRRPKNIQYF; D: NA; size: many; V: TRBV3-1; J: TRBJ2-4
DNA: TGTGCCAGCAGCTTAGGGCTAGCGAGCTACGAGCAGTACTTC; CDR3: CASSLGLASYEQYF; D: NA; size: few; V: TRBV13; J: TRBJ2-7
DNA: TGCAGTGCTAGCGTCCCAGGCGCCGATGAGCAGTTCTTC; CDR3: CSASVPGADEQFF; D: NA; size: few; V: TRBV20-1; J: TRBJ2-1
DNA: TGCGCCAGCAGCTTGACGTTATCTATCATGAGCGATGAGCAGTTCTTC; CDR3: CASSLTLSIMSDEQFF; D: NA; size: many; V: TRBV5-1; J: TRBJ2-1
DNA: TGTGCCAGCAGTTCACAGCATACGCAGTATTTT; CDR3: CASSSQHTQYF; D: NA; size: many; V: TRBV12-3/TRBV12-4; J: TRBJ2-3
DNA: TGCAGCGTTGGGGCAGAAAGACAAGAGACCCAGTACTTC; CDR3: CSVGAERQETQYF; D: NA; size: many; V: TRBV29-1; J: TRBJ2-5
DNA: TGTGCCAGTGTTCCCCGCGGGGGTTTTAGCACAGATACGCAGTATTTT; CDR3: CASVPRGGFSTDTQYF; D: TRBD2; size: many; V: TRBV19; J: TRBJ2-3
DNA: TGTGCCAGCAGTGATGATGTAGGGAGGGTAAATCAGCCCCAGCATTTT; CDR3: CASSDDVGRVNQPQHF; D: NA; size: many; V: TRBV6-1; J: TRBJ1-5
DNA: TGTGCCAGCAGTCCTAGCCGCTCCTACAATGAGCAGTTCTTC; CDR3: CASSPSRSYNEQFF; D: NA; size: NA; V: TRBV6-5; J: TRBJ2-1
DNA: TGCGCCAGCAGCCCAGAGGGGTATTTAGCTTTCTTT; CDR3: CASSPEGYLAFF; D: NA; size: many; V: TRBV5-1; J: TRBJ1-1
DNA: TGTGCCAGCAGCCAACGGGCGGGTCAGTTCAGAGAGACCCAGTACTTC; CDR3: CASSQRAGQFRETQYF; D: NA; size: NA; V: TRBV3-1; J: TRBJ2-5
DNA: TGTGCCAGCAGAACACTAGCGGTTAATGAGCAGTTCTTC; CDR3: CASRTLAVNEQFF; D: TRBD2; size: many; V: TRBV11-2; J: TRBJ2-1
DNA: TGCGCCAGCAGCTTGGATATGGGGGCTCGTGGCTACACCTTC; CDR3: CASSLDMGARGYTF; D: NA; size: many; V: TRBV5-1; J: TRBJ1-2
DNA: TGTGCCAGCAGCTCTCTAGCGGGAGGGACCCACAATGAGCAGTTCTTC; CDR3: CASSSLAGGTHNEQFF; D: TRBD2; size: few; V: TRBV5-4; J: TRBJ2-1
DNA: TGTGCCAGCAGCTTAGAATCGGGAGAGCTCCAGTTCTTC; CDR3: CASSLESGELQFF; D: NA; size: few; V: TRBV7-2; J: TRBJ2-1
DNA: TGTGCCAGCAGGCGCAGCTATAATTCACCCCTCCACTTT; CDR3: CASRRSYNSPLHF; D: NA; size: many; V: TRBV11-2; J: TRBJ1-6
DNA: TGTGCCAGCAGTTTGGTAGGGCGCGAGGGCTACACCTTC; CDR3: CASSLVGREGYTF; D: NA; size: NA; V: TRBV12-3/TRBV12-4; J: TRBJ1-2
DNA: TGTGCCAGCAGTGTGTCGGGGGCTACGCAGTATTTT; CDR3: CASSVSGATQYF; D: NA; size: NA; V: TRBV6-5; J: TRBJ2-3
DNA: TGCAGCTCTATTGAACTTACTGAAGCTTTCTTT; CDR3: CSSIELTEAFF; D: NA; size: many; V: TRBV20-1; J: TRBJ1-1
DNA: TGTGCCAGTAGTATCGAGGACCTGCAGTTCTTC; CDR3: CASSIEDLQFF; D: NA; size: many; V: TRBV19; J: TRBJ2-1
DNA: TGTGCCAGCAGTTCATGGGGGAGTTCCGACGAGCAGTACTTC; CDR3: CASSSWGSSDEQYF; D: NA; size: NA; V: TRBV12-3/TRBV12-4; J: TRBJ2-7
DNA: TGTGCCAGCAGCTTGTCGTCCAGGTCGGCCGGGGAGCTGTTTTTT; CDR3: CASSLSSRSAGELFF; D: NA; size: few; V: TRBV5-8; J: TRBJ2-2
DNA: TGTGCCAGCAAAAATGACAGGACCTCCTACAATGAGCAGTTCTTC; CDR3: CASKNDRTSYNEQFF; D: NA; size: many; V: TRBV28; J: TRBJ2-1
DNA: TGTGCCAGCAGCTCCTCGGGGTTGCGGGAGGGGACAGATACGCAGTATTTT; CDR3: CASSSSGLREGTDTQYF; D: TRBD2; size: many; V: TRBV11-2; J: TRBJ2-3
DNA: TGTGCCAGCAGTTTAAGTCTCCTACTGTACGAGCAGTACTTC; CDR3: CASSLSLLLYEQYF; D: NA; size: many; V: TRBV12-3/TRBV12-4; J: TRBJ2-7
DNA: TGCAGTGTCGACCGGGGCCAAGAGACCCAGTACTTC; CDR3: CSVDRGQETQYF; D: NA; size: many; V: TRBV20-1; J: TRBJ2-5
DNA: TGTGCCAGCAGCTCGGGCCGGGATGAGCAGTTCTTC; CDR3: CASSSGRDEQFF; D: NA; size: few; V: TRBV7-8; J: TRBJ2-1
DNA: TGTGCCAGCAGCGATACAGGGAATGTGGAGACCCAGTACTTC; CDR3: CASSDTGNVETQYF; D: NA; size: few; V: TRBV11-1; J: TRBJ2-5
DNA: TGTGCCACCAGCCCCCGGACAGGGAACTATGGCTACACCTTC; CDR3: CATSPRTGNYGYTF; D: TRBD1; size: many; V: TRBV15; J: TRBJ1-2